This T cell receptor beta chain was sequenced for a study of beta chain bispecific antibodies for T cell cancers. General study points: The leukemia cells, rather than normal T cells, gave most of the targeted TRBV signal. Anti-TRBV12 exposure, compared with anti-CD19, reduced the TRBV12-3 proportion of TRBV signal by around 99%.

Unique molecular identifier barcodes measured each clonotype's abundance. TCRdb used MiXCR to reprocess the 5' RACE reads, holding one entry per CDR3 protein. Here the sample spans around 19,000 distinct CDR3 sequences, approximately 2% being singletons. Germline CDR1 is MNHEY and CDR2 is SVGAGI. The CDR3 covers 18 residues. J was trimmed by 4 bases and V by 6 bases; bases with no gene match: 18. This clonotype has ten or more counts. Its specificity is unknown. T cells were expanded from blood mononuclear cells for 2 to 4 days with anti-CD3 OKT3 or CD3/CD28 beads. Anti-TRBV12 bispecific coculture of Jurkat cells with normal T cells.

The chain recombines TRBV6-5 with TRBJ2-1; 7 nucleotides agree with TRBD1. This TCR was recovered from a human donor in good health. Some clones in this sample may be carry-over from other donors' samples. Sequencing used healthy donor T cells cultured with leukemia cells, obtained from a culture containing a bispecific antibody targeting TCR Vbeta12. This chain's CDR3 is CASRQFATGQTTYNEQFF. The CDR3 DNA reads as TGTGCCAGCAGGCAATTCGCGACAGGGCAGACGACGTACAATGAGCAGTTCTTC.